This T cell receptor (beta chain) was retrieved from a study of cytomegalovirus exposure and HLA in healthy donors. Study-level points and caveats: The study found most TCR sequences rare, yet found some public TCRs in many donors. The study flagged fewer than 200 TCR beta chains as cytomegalovirus-associated.

The CDR3 extends over 16 amino acids. The germline gives CDR1 SNHLY, CDR2 FYNNEI. Unmatched junction bases numbered 10, after V lost 5 bases and J lost 6 bases. As to this clone: Its specificity is unknown.

Libraries were prepared by immunoSEQ multiplex PCR; TCRdb keeps only in-frame clonotypes and omits some of them. The sample lists 95,000 to 150,000 clones, about 89% seen once, with 2% in the top ten. Sequencing was carried out using PBMCs. The chain links TRBV2 to TRBJ2-2; 9 bases agree with TRBD2. The sequence came from a woman between 18 and 29 years old in good health and CMV-seronegative. The CDR3 loop is CASSPGTSLYSGELFF. The CDR3 nucleotides read TGTGCCAGCAGTCCCGGGACTAGCCTTTATTCCGGGGAGCTGTTTTTT. The full variable domain, completed using reference TRBV2 and TRBJ2-2, is EPEVTQTPSHQVTQMGQEVILRCVPISNHLYFYWYRQILGQKVEFLVSFYNNEISEKSEIFDDQFSVERPDGSNFTLKIRSTKLEDSAMYFCASSPGTSLYSGELFFGEGSRLTVL.